The 6 T cell receptor beta chains below all came from one sample that was sequenced in a study of siplizumab effects on memory and regulatory T cells. Only in-frame clones appear in the TCRdb table, and some are missing; sequencing was by immunoSEQ multiplex PCR. The repertoire holds approximately 94,000 clones, 93% seen once, with 5.5% to 7.5% in the top ten. The sample consisted of CD8+ T cells sorted from blood. Receptors originate from a human donor in good health.

This clone was picked up a small number of times. This chain uses TRBV7-9 with TRBJ1-2, with D possibly TRBD1 on 6 matching bases. The V end was cut by 4 bases, the J end by 6 bases, with 9 bases between. Germline V gene data show CDR1 as SEHNR and CDR2 as FQNEAQ (reference sequence). This CDR3 is built from 12 residues. For the CDR3, the DNA is TGTGCCAGCAGCTCCTCAGGGGATGGCTACACCTTC. It encodes CASSSSGDGYTF. Combining the CDR3 with reference TRBV7-9 and TRBJ1-2 gives the whole variable domain DTGVSQNPRHKITKRGQNVTFRCDPISEHNRLYWYRQTLGQGPEFLTYFQNEAQLEKSRLLSDRFSAERPKGSFSTLEIQRTEQGDSAMYLCASSSSGDGYTFGSGTRLTVV.

In its sample, this clone was seen once. This rearrangement joins TRBV6-1 to TRBJ1-4; no firm D call. The V end lost 0 bases, the J end lost 4 bases, and 12 bases lay between the germline ends. The CDR3 has 16 amino acids. Germline assignment: CDR1 MNHNS and CDR2 SASEGT. The CDR3 protein is CASSEALRANNEKLFF. The DNA of the CDR3 is TGTGCCAGCAGTGAAGCGCTTCGCGCCAATAATGAAAAACTGTTTTTT.

The chain combines TRBV4-1 with TRBJ1-5, with D possibly being TRBD1 (6 bases). Germline lookup yields CDR1 MGHRA and CDR2 YSYEKL. Trimming removed 2 bases from V and 3 bases from J, with 14 bases in between. The CDR3 is made up of 16 amino acids. The DNA for the CDR3 is TGCGCCAGCAGCCAAACGACAGGTATAGACAATCAGCCCCAGCATTTT. Protein sequence: CASSQTTGIDNQPQHF.

The chain recombines TRBV10-3 with TRBJ2-2; 7 bases line up with TRBD2. The CDR3 consists of 16 residues. Per germline, CDR1 ENHRY and CDR2 SYGVKD. After removal of 4 bases from V and 0 bases from J, the junction contained 5 bases not matched to a gene. The DNA for the CDR3 is TGTGCCATCAGTGCCCCGCGGGAGACGAACACCGGGGAGCTGTTTTTT. It translates to CAISAPRETNTGELFF.

The table lists this clone with a count of one. V and J are TRBV9 and TRBJ2-1, with 10 bases fitting TRBD2. Germline V gene lookup returns CDR1 SGDLS and CDR2 YYNGEE. The J segment lost 10 bases and the V segment lost 6 bases, leaving 13 bases of the junction unmatched. The CDR3 sequence is 15 residues long. The CDR3 DNA follows: TGTGCCAGCATCCTCGGGACTAGCGACATTAGGGAGCAGTTCTTC. It encodes CASILGTSDIREQFF.

The chain uses TRBV19 and TRBJ1-1, with 7 positions matching TRBD1. CDR1 and CDR2 (germline): LNHDA, SQIVND (reference sequence). The CDR3 covers 13 residues. V trimming: 9 bases; J trimming: 3 bases; junction bases outside the gene matches: 7. The CDR3 region has the DNA TGTGCCAGCCAGACAGGGATTGACACTGAAGCTTTCTTT. Translated: CASQTGIDTEAFF.